Each of the 28 T cell receptor beta chains below was sequenced from the same sample in a study of radiation and T cells in renal cell carcinoma. Sequencing was performed with immunoSEQ multiplex PCR; in TCRdb, only in-frame clones are kept and a portion is missing. The sample holds fewer than 80,000 clones, roughly 83% seen once. Time point indicated: blood 4 weeks post-SBRT, at nephrectomy. The sample's treatment: 15 Gy SBRT to primary tumor, nephrectomy 4 weeks later. Sequencing used blood, obtained from a patient whose treatment included radiotherapy and nephrectomy. The source of these receptors is a woman aged 60-75 years with renal cell carcinoma.

A note on this clone: Different DNA sequences within this sample yield the same CDR3. The V call is TRBV14, the J call TRBJ2-2; no clear D. Per the germline V gene, CDR1 is SGHDN and CDR2 is FVKESK. V lost 1 base and J lost 7, with 7 bases in between. The CDR3 runs to 13 residues. CDR3 sequence (DNA): TGTGCCAGCAGCCAAGGATGGAGCGGGGAGCTGTTTTTT. Protein product: CASSQGWSGELFF.

The V and J genes are TRBV9 and TRBJ2-1, with D possibly TRBD2 on 5 matching bases. This CDR3 is 11 amino acids long. The V gene lost 5 bases and the J gene lost 8 bases, with 8 bases spanning the gap. CDR1 and CDR2 from the germline V gene are SGDLS and YYNGEE. The CDR3 reads CASSQDYEQFF. The CDR3 coding sequence is TGTGCCAGCAGTCAGGACTATGAGCAGTTCTTC.

Details on this clone: The sample carries other DNA sequences with the same CDR3. The V gene is TRBV6-5, the J gene TRBJ1-1; D ambiguous. Trimming left V 6 bases short and J 1 base short, with 12 bases between. Per germline, CDR1 MNHEY and CDR2 SVGAGI. This CDR3 is built from 14 residues. In DNA, the CDR3 is TGTGCCAGCAGCCCCGGTAGGTGGAACACTGAAGCTTTCTTT. It codes for CASSPGRWNTEAFF.

This clone was observed once. The rearrangement links TRBV15 to TRBJ2-5; no reliable D call. The CDR3 length is 13 residues. Germline V lookup: CDR1 LNHNV, CDR2 YYDKDF (reference sequence). V lost 3 bases, J lost 2 bases, and 7 bases lay in between. This CDR3 reads CATSSGLQETQYF. The DNA for the CDR3 is TGTGCCACCAGCAGTGGGCTACAAGAGACCCAGTACTTC.

The V gene is TRBV9, the J gene TRBJ1-4; the match to TRBD1 covers 12 bases. Germline lookup yields CDR1 SGDLS and CDR2 YYNGEE. This CDR3 spans 15 amino acids. V was pared by 4 bases and J by 8 bases, with 6 bases of the junction left unmatched. In DNA form, the CDR3 reads TGTGCCAGCAGCTCGGGGACAGGGGGCCGAGAAAAACTGTTTTTT. Protein: CASSSGTGGREKLFF.

J is TRBJ1-1 and V is TRBV6-5; D gene ambiguous. Germline V CDR1 and CDR2: MNHEY, SVGAGI. Deletions cut 2 bases from V and 3 bases from J, with 13 bases between. This CDR3 spans 15 amino acids. The CDR3 region is CASSYIPERHTEAFF. In nucleotides, the CDR3 is TGTGCCAGCAGTTACATACCCGAGAGGCACACTGAAGCTTTCTTT.

The chain combines TRBV5-6 with TRBJ1-6; D call uncertain. The germline CDR1 and CDR2 sequences are SGHDT and YYEEEE. This CDR3 has 16 residues. V was clipped by 0 bases and J by 4 bases, with 11 bases between them. CDR3 protein: CASSLEQMGYNSPLHF. The CDR3 DNA sequence: TGTGCCAGCAGCTTGGAACAAATGGGGTATAATTCACCCCTCCACTTT.

This clone was detected a few times. V usage is TRBV10-1 and J usage is TRBJ1-6; D is uncertain. Between the trimmed V and J ends, which lost 5 bases and 7 bases, there was a span of 6 bases. CDR3 length: 12 amino acids. Germline assignment: CDR1 WNHNN and CDR2 SYGVQD (reference sequence). CDR3 sequence: CASSFGNSPLHF. CDR3 in DNA: TGCGCCAGCAGTTTTGGGAATTCACCCCTCCACTTT.

The rearrangement joins TRBV19 to TRBJ2-2, with 9 bases identical to TRBD1. The germline gives CDR1 LNHDA, CDR2 SQIVND (reference sequence). V shed 6 bases, J shed 6 bases, and the junction held 8 bases outside the gene matches. The CDR3 contains 15 residues. This chain's CDR3 is CASRPYRGRSGELFF. The CDR3 bases are TGTGCCAGTAGACCCTACAGGGGGCGATCCGGGGAGCTGTTTTTT. Looking up the rest from reference TRBV19 and TRBJ2-2 gives the full variable domain: DGGITQSPKYLFRKEGQNVTLSCEQNLNHDAMYWYRQDPGQGLRLIYYSQIVNDFQKGDIAEGYSVSREKKESFPLTVTSAQKNPTAFYLCASRPYRGRSGELFFGEGSRLTVL.

This rearrangement joins TRBV6-1 to TRBJ2-7; D uncertain. The V end lost 8 bases, the J end lost 3 bases, and 8 bases lay between the germline ends. In germline, CDR1 is MNHNS, CDR2 SASEGT. This CDR3 is built from 11 residues. As DNA, the CDR3 is TGTGCCAGCCGAGGCGGCTACGAGCAGTACTTC. It specifies CASRGGYEQYF.

The gene calls are TRBV6-5 and TRBJ2-3, with D uncertain. CDR3 length equals 14 residues. Trimming took 2 bases from V and 6 from J, leaving 12 bases between them. Looked up from germline, CDR1 is MNHEY and CDR2 is SVGAGI. The CDR3 sequence: CASSYLSRTDTQYF. The DNA of the CDR3 is TGTGCCAGCAGTTACCTCTCTAGAACGGATACGCAGTATTTT.

This clone was found once. The V call is TRBV19, the J call TRBJ1-3; 7 bases align to TRBD1. Germline V gene lookup returns CDR1 LNHDA and CDR2 SQIVND (reference sequence). V dropped 3 bases and J dropped 1; count of bases not matched to a gene: 3. This CDR3 is 15 amino acids long. CDR3 loop: CASSIKGASGNTIYF. The CDR3 region has the DNA TGTGCCAGTAGTATCAAGGGGGCGTCTGGAAACACCATATATTTT.

The DNA for the CDR3 is TGTGCCAGCAGTTGGGGGACAGGACATTTAGATACGCAGTATTTT. This gives the protein CASSWGTGHLDTQYF. The chain carries TRBV27 and TRBJ2-3, with TRBD1 matching over 8 bases. CDR3 length: 15 amino acids. Looked up from germline, CDR1 is MNHEY and CDR2 is SMNVEV (reference sequence). V dropped 4 bases and J dropped 5; count of bases not matched to a gene: 8.

DNA for the CDR3: TGTGCCAGTAGTTCCACAGGGGGCCGGGAGACCCAGTACTTC. This translates into CASSSTGGRETQYF. The chain employs TRBV19 and TRBJ2-5, with 9 positions matching TRBD1. CDR3 length: 14 amino acids. Trimming took 5 bases from V and 5 from J; bases not matched to a gene: 6. Germline-derived CDR1 and CDR2 are LNHDA and SQIVND (reference sequence).

The gene calls are TRBV6-6 and TRBJ2-7; D remains unclear. CDR3 length: 12 amino acids. The germline V and J ends were trimmed by 2 bases and 6 bases, with 8 bases remaining between them. Germline CDR1 reads MNHNY; CDR2 reads SVGAGI (reference sequence). The CDR3 DNA reads TGTGCCAGCAGTTACCCCCCCCTCGAGCAGTACTTC. Translation: CASSYPPLEQYF.

The rearrangement links TRBV2 to TRBJ2-1; D call uncertain. This CDR3 comprises 16 residues. V lost 5 bases and J 0 bases, leaving 14 bases between the germline ends. From germline, CDR1 is SNHLY and CDR2 FYNNEI. The CDR3 spells CASSSAPSGSYNEQFF. The CDR3 nucleotides read TGTGCCAGCAGTTCCGCTCCCTCGGGCTCCTACAATGAGCAGTTCTTC.

This chain links TRBV5-1 with TRBJ1-2; TRBD1 agrees at 7 bases. Germline V gene data show CDR1 as SGHRS and CDR2 as YFSETQ. This CDR3 region has 15 residues. After removal of 4 bases from V and 8 bases from J, the junction contained 14 bases not matched to a gene. The CDR3, as DNA: TGCGCCAGCAGCCTGGGACAGAACTTAGTTGGGGGCTACACCTTC. The encoded protein is CASSLGQNLVGGYTF.

This clone was seen just once. J is TRBJ2-1 and V is TRBV29-1, with 9 bases aligning to TRBD2. Germline V gives CDR1 SQVTM, CDR2 ANQGSEA. This CDR3 comprises 11 residues. The V segment lost 6 bases and the J segment 10 bases; nucleotides outside the gene matches: 4. The CDR3 protein is CSVATSGEQFF. The CDR3 nucleotides read TGCAGCGTCGCGACTAGCGGCGAGCAGTTCTTC.

The chain employs TRBV10-3 and TRBJ2-1; D is ambiguous. This CDR3 has 14 residues. Trimming left V 6 bases short and J 0 bases short, with 9 bases between. Germline loops: CDR1 ENHRY, CDR2 SYGVKD. The CDR3: CAIRTADSYNEQFF. The CDR3 DNA reads as TGTGCCATCAGGACGGCCGACTCCTACAATGAGCAGTTCTTC.

The chain links TRBV9 to TRBJ1-1; D is ambiguous. The CDR3 has 14 residues. Looked up from germline, CDR1 is SGDLS and CDR2 is YYNGEE. V lost 6 bases, J lost 0 bases, and 12 bases lay in between. The CDR3 loop reads CASTPPSLNTEAFF. CDR3 DNA: TGTGCCAGCACCCCCCCCTCCTTGAACACTGAAGCTTTCTTT.

The chain is built from TRBV5-5 and TRBJ2-7; D might be TRBD2 (6 bases). This CDR3 has 17 residues. Trimming removed 0 bases from V and 4 bases from J, with 20 bases in between. CDR1 and CDR2 (germline): SGHKS, YYEKEE (reference sequence). Here the CDR3 reads CASSLGLMSGLGYEQYF. As DNA, the CDR3 is TGTGCCAGCAGCTTGGGGTTAATGAGCGGGCTGGGGTACGAGCAGTACTTC. Using reference TRBV5-5 and TRBJ2-7 for the parts outside the CDR3, the full variable domain is DAGVTQSPTHLIKTRGQQVTLRCSPISGHKSVSWYQQVLGQGPQFIFQYYEKEERGRGNFPDRFSARQFPNYSSELNVNALLLGDSALYLCASSLGLMSGLGYEQYFGPGTRLTVT.

The J gene is TRBJ2-2, the V gene TRBV7-3, with 8 bases aligning to TRBD1. The germline V gene has CDR1 SGHTA and CDR2 FQGTGA. V shed 4 bases, J shed 2 bases, and the junction held 3 bases outside the gene matches. CDR3 size: 15 residues. Written as DNA, the CDR3 is TGTGCCAGCAGCTCGACAGGGGCTAACACCGGGGAGCTGTTTTTT. Its translation is CASSSTGANTGELFF.

This chain links TRBV7-9 with TRBJ1-6; 9 bases fit TRBD1. Germline V lookup: CDR1 SEHNR, CDR2 FQNEAQ (reference sequence). Trimming took 3 bases from V and 10 from J; bases not matched to a gene: 10. This CDR3 is 16 amino acids long. The CDR3 DNA sequence: TGTGCCAGCAGCTTCGATGGACAGGGGAGAGGGTCACCCCTCCACTTT. Residues: CASSFDGQGRGSPLHF.

The chain has TRBV2 and TRBJ2-1; a possible D gene is TRBD2 (5 bases). Germline values: CDR1 SNHLY, CDR2 FYNNEI. The CDR3 is 12 amino acids. The V and J ends lost 6 bases and 6 bases respectively, with 9 bases between them. The CDR3 nucleotides are TGTGCCAGCAGAGAACTAGTCAATGAGCAGTTCTTC. It codes for CASRELVNEQFF.

The V and J genes are TRBV28 and TRBJ1-5; 9 bases are a match to TRBD1. The CDR3 spans 15 residues. CDR1 and CDR2 from the germline V gene are MDHEN and SYDVKM. J lost 6 bases, V lost 3 bases, and 6 bases had no gene match. CDR3 in amino acids: CASSLGQGGVQPQHF. The CDR3 DNA sequence: TGTGCCAGCAGTTTGGGACAGGGCGGGGTTCAGCCCCAGCATTTT.

V usage is TRBV6-6 and J usage is TRBJ1-4; D is ambiguous. Germline V gives CDR1 MNHNY, CDR2 SVGAGI (reference sequence). V lost 7 bases, J lost 5 bases, and 5 bases lay in between. This CDR3 contains 11 residues. The DNA of the CDR3 is TGTGCCAGCATGGGGAATGAAAAACTGTTTTTT. Translating gives CASMGNEKLFF.

The genes are TRBV7-3 and TRBJ2-7, with 11 bases lining up with TRBD1. V lost 3 bases and J lost 5; bases outside the gene matches: 3. Germline CDR1 reads SGHTA; CDR2 reads FQGTGA. CDR3 length: 14 residues. Here the CDR3 DNA reads TGTGCCAGCAGCTTTGGGACAGGGGGAAACGAGCAGTACTTC. Amino acids: CASSFGTGGNEQYF. Using reference TRBV7-3 and TRBJ2-7 for the parts outside the CDR3, the full variable domain is GAGVSQTPSNKVTEKGKYVELRCDPISGHTALYWYRQSLGQGPEFLIYFQGTGAADDSGLPNDRFFAVRPEGSVSTLKIQRTERGDSAVYLCASSFGTGGNEQYFGPGTRLTVT.

The chain recombines TRBV7-9 with TRBJ1-3; 8 positions match TRBD1. Germline V gene lookup returns CDR1 SEHNR and CDR2 FQNEAQ (reference sequence). CDR3 size: 16 residues. The J segment lost 0 bases and the V segment lost 6 bases, leaving 7 bases of the junction unmatched. CDR3 residues: CASSYTTGASGNTIYF. The CDR3 bases are TGTGCCAGCAGTTACACGACAGGGGCCTCTGGAAACACCATATATTTT.